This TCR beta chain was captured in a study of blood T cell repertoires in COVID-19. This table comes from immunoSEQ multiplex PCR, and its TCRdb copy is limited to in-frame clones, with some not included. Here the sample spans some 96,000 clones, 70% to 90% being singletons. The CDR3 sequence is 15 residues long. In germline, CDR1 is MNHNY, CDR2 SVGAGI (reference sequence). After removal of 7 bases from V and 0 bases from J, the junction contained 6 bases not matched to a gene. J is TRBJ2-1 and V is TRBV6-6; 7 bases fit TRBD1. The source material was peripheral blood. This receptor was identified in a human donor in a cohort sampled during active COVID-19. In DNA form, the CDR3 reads TGTGCCAGCACCCCGTCAGGGGGCTCCTACAATGAGCAGTTCTTC. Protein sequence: CASTPSGGSYNEQFF.